Presented here are 18 T cell receptor beta chains from one specimen sequenced in a study of radiation and T cells in renal cell carcinoma. TCRdb's table, derived via immunoSEQ multiplex PCR, lists solely in-frame clones and lacks some. The sample has almost 50,000 clones, 75% to 90% seen once; the top ten hold about 30%. Time point described: blood 2 weeks post-SBRT. Stated treatment: 15 Gy SBRT to primary tumor, nephrectomy 4 weeks later. Sequenced material: blood, taken from a patient whose treatment included radiotherapy and nephrectomy. These receptor sequences come from a woman in her sixties or seventies with renal cell carcinoma.

This chain connects TRBV9 to TRBJ2-5; possibly TRBD1 for D (6 bases). Trimming stripped 3 bases from V and 5 bases from J, with 11 bases between. The CDR3 loop spans 13 amino acids. Germline CDR1 is SGDLS and CDR2 is YYNGEE. The CDR3 is CASSDGGAETQYF. CDR3 coding DNA: TGTGCCAGCAGCGATGGGGGCGCGGAGACCCAGTACTTC.

The chain links TRBV7-9 to TRBJ2-3; D unresolved. Looked up from germline, CDR1 is SEHNR and CDR2 is FQNEAQ (reference sequence). This CDR3 has 10 residues. The CDR3 sequence is CASGRDTQYF. The CDR3 DNA reads as TGTGCTTCTGGGCGGGATACGCAGTATTTT.

This rearrangement joins TRBV29-1 to TRBJ2-4, with D maybe TRBD2 (5 bases). The CDR3 sequence is 12 residues long. Germline assignment: CDR1 SQVTM and CDR2 ANQGSEA. Trimming took off 5 bases at V and 8 bases at J, with 13 bases between the two ends. CDR3: CSVRAGSDIQYF. The CDR3 DNA reads TGCAGCGTTAGGGCGGGTTCTGACATTCAGTACTTC.

This rearrangement joins TRBV10-3 to TRBJ2-7, with D perhaps being TRBD1 or TRBD2 (5 bases each). This CDR3 contains 14 residues. The V gene lost 4 bases and the J gene lost 2 bases, with 12 bases spanning the gap. CDR1 is ENHRY, CDR2 SYGVKD, per germline. The CDR3 nucleotides are TGTGCCATCAGTGGTGGGACGTACACCTACGAGCAGTACTTC. This sequence encodes CAISGGTYTYEQYF.

V is TRBV6-1 and J is TRBJ2-7; D is perhaps TRBD1 or TRBD2 (5 bases each). The CDR3 length is 12 residues. V shed 6 bases and J shed 4 bases, with 10 bases lying between them. From germline, CDR1 is MNHNS and CDR2 SASEGT. DNA for the CDR3: TGTGCCAGCAGAAGGGACGGATACGAGCAGTACTTC. It is translated as CASRRDGYEQYF.

This chain connects TRBV11-2 to TRBJ2-1; D gene ambiguous. Germline CDR1 SGHAT, CDR2 FQNNGV. The ends were cut back, 1 base at V and 2 bases at J, with 9 bases in the middle. The CDR3 loop spans 15 amino acids. Written as DNA, the CDR3 is TGTGCCAGCAGCTTAGTTGCAGGAACCTACAATGAGCAGTTCTTC. Protein: CASSLVAGTYNEQFF.

The count of this clone is one. The chain joins TRBV5-1 to TRBJ2-1, with D maybe TRBD2 (6 bases). Trimming left V 0 bases short and J 0 bases short, with 10 bases between. CDR1 is SGHRS and CDR2 is YFSETQ in the germline V gene. The CDR3 length is 16 residues. The CDR3 bases are TGCGCCAGCAGCTTGGAGGAGGGGAGCTCCTACAATGAGCAGTTCTTC. This sequence encodes CASSLEEGSSYNEQFF. The whole variable domain, remainder taken from reference TRBV5-1 and TRBJ2-1, is KAGVTQTPRYLIKTRGQQVTLSCSPISGHRSVSWYQQTPGQGLQFLFEYFSETQRNKGNFPGRFSGRQFSNSRSEMNVSTLELGDSALYLCASSLEEGSSYNEQFFGPGTRLTVL.

This chain joins TRBV11-1 and TRBJ2-1; 11 nucleotides agree with TRBD2. Trimming removed 3 bases from V and 8 bases from J; junction bases left unmatched: 9. The germline V gene has CDR1 SGHAT and CDR2 FQDESV (reference sequence). The CDR3 is 16 residues long. The CDR3 DNA follows: TGTGCCAGCAGCTTTTGGTTACTAGCGGGAGACGATGAGCAGTTCTTC. Its translation: CASSFWLLAGDDEQFF.

This chain links TRBV5-1 with TRBJ2-2; 7 bases align to TRBD1. V shed 4 bases, J shed 5 bases, and the junction held 8 bases outside the gene matches. The germline CDR1 and CDR2 sequences are SGHRS and YFSETQ. CDR3 size: 15 residues. This chain's CDR3 is CASSPDRVRTGELFF. CDR3 DNA: TGCGCCAGCAGCCCCGACAGGGTTAGAACCGGGGAGCTGTTTTTT. Full variable domain (missing parts from reference TRBV5-1 and TRBJ2-2): KAGVTQTPRYLIKTRGQQVTLSCSPISGHRSVSWYQQTPGQGLQFLFEYFSETQRNKGNFPGRFSGRQFSNSRSEMNVSTLELGDSALYLCASSPDRVRTGELFFGEGSRLTVL.

The rearrangement links TRBV5-1 to TRBJ2-5; D call uncertain. The V gene's germline CDR1 is SGHRS and CDR2 YFSETQ. V dropped 0 bases and J dropped 5 bases, with 8 bases sitting between them. The CDR3 consists of 13 residues. CDR3 nucleotide sequence: TGCGCCAGCAGCTTGGCGCCCCGGGAGACCCAGTACTTC. As protein: CASSLAPRETQYF.

The CDR3 protein is CASSPRALYEQYF. The DNA for the CDR3 is TGTGCCAGCAGCCCAAGGGCCCTATACGAGCAGTACTTC. The chain joins TRBV7-8 to TRBJ2-7; unclear D gene. Germline loops: CDR1 SGHVS, CDR2 FQNEAQ. The CDR3 is 13 amino acids. Trimming pared 5 bases from V and 4 bases from J, leaving 12 bases between.

The chain recombines TRBV10-3 with TRBJ1-6; D gene ambiguous. The CDR3 totals 16 residues. V was shortened by 0 bases and J by 6 bases, with 12 bases between the two germline ends. In germline, CDR1 is ENHRY, CDR2 SYGVKD. In DNA form, the CDR3 reads TGTGCCATCAGTGAGTCGACCCCCAGACTTAATTCACCCCTCCACTTT. It codes for CAISESTPRLNSPLHF.

The chain has TRBV5-8 and TRBJ2-7; no reliable D call. The V end lost 0 bases, the J end lost 12 bases, and 10 bases lay between the germline ends. The CDR3 is 11 residues long. Germline V lookup: CDR1 SGHTS, CDR2 YDEGEE. The CDR3 sequence is CASSLDSVWYF. CDR3 in DNA: TGTGCCAGCAGCTTGGACAGCGTGTGGTACTTC. The variable domain in full, completed from reference TRBV5-8 and TRBJ2-7, reads EAGVTQSPTHLIKTRGQQATLRCSPISGHTSVYWYQQALGLGLQFLLWYDEGEERNRGNFPPRFSGRQFPNYSSELNVNALELEDSALYLCASSLDSVWYFGPGTRLTVT.

The chain is built from TRBV29-1 and TRBJ2-4; D remains ambiguous. CDR1 SQVTM and CDR2 ANQGSEA come from the germline V gene. The length of the CDR3 is 16 residues. V lost 0 bases to trimming and J lost 3 bases, with 15 bases between them. The CDR3, as DNA: TGCAGCGTTGAAGATCCCCCAGTTCTTGGCAAAAACATTCAGTACTTC. The encoded protein is CSVEDPPVLGKNIQYF.

This chain links TRBV29-1 with TRBJ1-4; no clear D. The length of the CDR3 is 13 residues. The V gene lost 4 bases and the J gene lost 8 bases, with 14 bases spanning the gap. Germline values: CDR1 SQVTM, CDR2 ANQGSEA. This CDR3 is CSVVGEQSEKLFF. CDR3 in DNA: TGCAGCGTTGTCGGGGAGCAATCCGAAAAACTGTTTTTT.

V is TRBV19 and J is TRBJ1-5; D might be TRBD1 (5 bases). CDR1 LNHDA and CDR2 SQIVND come from the germline V gene (reference sequence). Trimming took off 7 bases at V and 3 bases at J, with 13 bases between the two ends. The CDR3 is 14 amino acids. In DNA, the CDR3 is TGTGCCAGTACCCCATGGGGGAACAATCAGCCCCAGCATTTT. This gives the protein CASTPWGNNQPQHF.

The V and J genes are TRBV27 and TRBJ1-2, with D maybe TRBD1 (5 bases). With 6 bases removed from V and 5 bases from J, the gap between germline ends came to 16 bases. Germline lookup yields CDR1 MNHEY and CDR2 SMNVEV (reference sequence). This CDR3 is 14 amino acids long. CDR3 sequence (DNA): TGTGCCAGCAGGTCCGCGGACAAACGGTATGGCTACACCTTC. Translating gives CASRSADKRYGYTF.

The CDR3 loop reads CASSEGDAETYEQYF. As DNA, the CDR3 is TGTGCCAGCAGTGAGGGGGACGCAGAAACCTACGAGCAGTACTTC. This sequence joins TRBV2 and TRBJ2-7; D possibly matches TRBD1 or TRBD2 (5 bases each). This CDR3 comprises 15 residues. Trimming left V 3 bases short and J 2 bases short, with 14 bases between. Germline lookup yields CDR1 SNHLY and CDR2 FYNNEI.